This T cell receptor beta chain was observed in a study of regulatory T cells in long-lasting Graves disease. According to the study, TCR beta libraries were built with iRepertoire HTBI primers and CDR3-region Arm-PCR. TCRdb recomputed calls from the multiplex PCR reads with MiXCR, one row per CDR3 protein. Of 400,000 to 500,000 distinct CDR3 sequences listed, 20% to 25% were seen once; the top ten hold approximately 6.4%. The table lists this clonotype with a few counts. The antigen is unknown. Possible read error: a much larger clone is one base away. The study's findings and limits: Patients with persistent Graves' had lower TCR diversity than newly diagnosed patients. Persistent patients shared more public clonotypes (roughly 3,000) than newly diagnosed patients (approximately 1,000). TRBV28, TRBJ1-2 and TRBJ2-5 were segments that persistent disease favored.

The CDR3 loop spans 15 amino acids. CDR1 is MNHNS, CDR2 SASEGT, per germline. Trimming cost V 0 bases and J 9 bases, with 17 bases left between them. Time point here: persistent/refractory GD, antithyroid drugs over 5 years with positive TRAb. The TCR library was prepared using RNA isolated from PBMCs. The chain carries TRBV6-1 and TRBJ2-5; D perhaps matches TRBD2 (6 bases). The starting material was peripheral blood mononuclear cells (PBMCs), obtained when the disease was refractory, from a patient treated with antithyroid drugs. The origin of this receptor is a female donor with Graves disease. CDR3 residues: CASSEASGYKRPQYF. The CDR3 nucleotides read TGTGCCAGCAGTGAAGCTAGCGGATACAAGAGACCCCAGTACTTC.